This T cell receptor beta chain was documented in a study of cytomegalovirus exposure and HLA in healthy donors. The PCR contained 60 Vbeta and 13 Jbeta primers. Repertoires were generated with immunoSEQ multiplex PCR, while TCRdb's copy carries only in-frame clones and drops some. This table holds around 100,000 clones, 74% found once. Whole-study findings and limits: An analysis done earlier found most TCR beta V segments productive about 87% or about 30% of the time.

Regarding this clone: No antigen is known for it.

This receptor was obtained from a man aged 50-60 years in good health and CMV-seropositive. Source material: PBMCs.

CDR3 nucleotides: TGTGCCAGCAGCGTAGGTGCCGGGTATGGCCAGCCCCAGCATTTT. It encodes CASSVGAGYGQPQHF. V gene TRBV9 combines with J gene TRBJ1-5; no definite D call. Trimming removed 0 bases at V and 7 bases at J, with 14 bases between. Germline CDR1 and CDR2: SGDLS and YYNGEE. The length of the CDR3 is 15 residues.